This entry is about one T cell receptor (beta chain). Per the authors' pipeline: Amplification from reference gene primers served as the basis for estimated nucleated cell counts. The protocol was immunoSEQ multiplex PCR, while the TCRdb copy is restricted to in-frame clones and leaves out a portion. That table furnishes V, J and clone size, whereas the DNA furnished D and trimming. The data hold over 150,000 clones, with about 86% observed a single time. The source of the sample is a study of blood T cell repertoires in COVID-19. Study as a whole: Sample material is recorded as cDNA or gDNA derived from T cells, B-cell-depleted T cells, or PBMCs.

The sequence came from a woman aged 70 to 79 who had recovered from COVID-19. Sequencing was done on a sample of peripheral blood.

The CDR3 DNA sequence: TGTGCCAGCAGCCAAGATGGGGGCCTTGGCTACACCTTC. Its translation is CASSQDGGLGYTF. The chain combines TRBV3-1 (or the pseudogene TRBV3-2) with TRBJ1-2; perhaps TRBD1 as D (6 bases). Per germline, CDR1 LGHDT and CDR2 YNNKEL (reference sequence). The CDR3 is made up of 13 amino acids. The V gene lost 0 bases and the J gene lost 7 bases, with 9 bases spanning the gap.